These T cell receptor beta chains were read from a single sample in a study of blood T cell repertoires in COVID-19. Here immunoSEQ multiplex PCR was the method, and the copy in TCRdb shows in-frame clones only, minus some. The repertoire has a few hundred thousand clones, approximately 83% of them found once; the top ten carry 2.2%. Material for sequencing was PBMCs or T cells enriched from blood (not recorded which). These TCRs come from a man aged 30 to 45 who had recovered from COVID-19. Both conserved end residues are trimmed from each CDR3.

>TRBJ2-7|12|TRBV7-8
ASSHGTGSYEQY
>TRBJ2-1|14|TRBV18
ASSPQVLAASNEQF
>TRBJ2-3|11|TRBV3-1/TRBV3-2
ASSSYVADTQY
>TRBJ2-6|13|TRBV25-1
ASSPGSSGANVLT
>TRBJ1-2|12|TRBV5-1
ASSLGDTSYGYT
>TRBJ2-5|11|TRBV14
ASSQDQGSPRY
>TRBJ2-5|14|TRBV6-5
ASSYSKGDRGQTQY
>TRBJ1-6|12|TRBV6-6
ASRVNGNNSPLH
>TRBJ1-4|14|TRBV12-5
ASGLGDRGGGEKLF
>TRBJ2-1|17|TRBV19
ASSIFTSGGIGSYNEQF
>TRBJ2-7|13|TRBV15
ATSSGRDRGHEQY
>TRBJ2-7|10|TRBV5-1
ASSPSGYEQY
>TRBJ2-2|16|TRBV19
ASSKTSGGALNTGELF
>TRBJ2-7|11|TRBV5-4
ASSLGQAGEQY
>TRBJ1-1|13|TRBV7-2
ASSLSGFSNTEAF
>TRBJ2-7|14|TRBV6-6
ASSYSISDGVHEQY
>TRBJ2-1|13|TRBV7-6
ASSPGQGLGDEQF
>TRBJ1-5|14|TRBV6-2/TRBV6-3
ASSLRDIGSNQPQH
>TRBJ2-2|14|TRBV3-1/TRBV3-2
ASSQAFTRSTGELF
>TRBJ1-6|12|TRBV9
ASSGQGANSPLH
>TRBJ1-5|11|TRBV10-3
AISTQAGQPQH
>TRBJ1-1|13|TRBV6-5
ASSYRQGMNTEAF
>TRBJ2-2|13|TRBV10-3
AISVAEQNTGELF
>TRBJ1-5|13|TRBV21-1
ASSKAADSLIIRD
>TRBJ2-7|10|TRBV2
ASSEHSYEQY
>TRBJ2-7|13|TRBV5-4
ASGSPGQGDYEQY